Following are 30 T cell receptor beta chains from one sample sequenced in a study of tumor and adjacent non-tumor tissue in lung cancer. Three rounds of nested PCR, following a modified ARM-PCR protocol, produced the TCRbeta library. One entry per CDR3 protein, called by TCRdb with MiXCR from the multiplex PCR reads. The table shows 70,000 to 90,000 distinct CDR3 sequences, with over 80% occurring only once. This sample's RNA came from whole unsorted tissue. Sequencing was carried out using lung tumor tissue. These receptor sequences come from a woman aged 45-65 years with non-small cell lung cancer.

The chain combines TRBV7-3 with TRBJ2-1, with D uncertain. V lost 5 bases and J lost 0, with 14 bases in between. Germline V gene sequence: CDR1 SGHTA, CDR2 FQGTGA. There are 16 residues in the CDR3. The CDR3 bases are TGTGCCAGCAGCGTATACCCTTCGAGCTCCTACAATGAGCAGTTCTTC. It specifies CASSVYPSSSYNEQFF.

In the case of this clonotype: Since no conserved phenylalanine or tryptophan closes the CDR3, a read error is the likely cause. The chain combines TRBV6-2 or TRBV6-3 with TRBJ1-5; 7 bases are a match to TRBD1. The ends lost 9 bases at V and 5 bases at J; junction bases unmatched: 13. Germline CDR1 reads MNHEY; CDR2 reads SVGEGT. CDR3 size: 15 residues. The CDR3 DNA reads as TGTGCCAGTGCGAGCCGGAGACAGGGTTATCAGCCCCAGCATTAT. Encoded protein: CASASRRQGYQPQHY.

The sample holds one count of this clonotype. The conserved phenylalanine or tryptophan is not found at the CDR3 terminus, so this likely reflects a read error. V gene TRBV6-2 or TRBV6-3 combines with J gene TRBJ2-7; TRBD2 agrees at 9 bases. The CDR3 is 14 residues long. Germline V gene lookup returns CDR1 MNHEY and CDR2 SVGEGT. In DNA, the CDR3 is TGTCCCAGCAGTTATGGTAGCGGGAGTGACGAGCAGTACATC. This sequence encodes CPSSYGSGSDEQYI.

In this sample, this clonotype turned up a few times. Germline and junction disagree at one end, which may indicate a read error. V and J are TRBV4-1 and TRBJ1-1; the D gene is possibly TRBD1 (6 bases). From germline, CDR1 is MGHRA and CDR2 YSYEKL. The CDR3 runs to 16 residues. CDR3 in DNA: TGCGCCAGCGGCCAAGTTTTCTACAGGGTCGGCACTGAAGCTTTCTTT. It is translated as CASGQVFYRVGTEAFF.

On this clonotype itself: The junction does not match germline at one end; this may be a read error. The J gene is TRBJ2-1, the V gene TRBV24-1; a possible D gene is TRBD2 (5 bases). This CDR3 has 16 amino acids. Germline loops: CDR1 KGHDR, CDR2 SFDVKD. The CDR3 here is CATGKASSRSYNERSF. The DNA for the CDR3 is TGTGCCACCGGTAAGGCCAGCAGCAGATCCTACAATGAGCGGTCCTTC.

With respect to this clonotype: Without the conserved terminal phenylalanine or tryptophan, this CDR3 likely stems from a read error. The V and J genes are TRBV11-2 and TRBJ2-5, with no clear D. V gave up 8 bases and J gave up 4 bases, with 14 bases separating them. CDR1 and CDR2 from the germline V gene are SGHAT and FQNNGV. The CDR3 consists of 13 residues. CDR3 coding DNA: TGTGCCAGCCGCCCGACTGAGGCAGAGACCCAGTACCTC. This sequence encodes CASRPTEAETQYL.

Comment on this clonotype: A much larger clone sits a single nucleotide away, making a read error possible. This chain connects TRBV13 to TRBJ2-7; D uncertain. V lost 5 bases and J lost 6, with 11 bases in between. In germline, CDR1 is PRHDT, CDR2 FYEKMQ (reference sequence). The CDR3 is 12 residues long. Here the CDR3 reads CASSPPVSEQYF. The CDR3 DNA follows: TGTGCCAGCAGCCCCCCCGTTAGCGAGCAGTACTTC.

A word on this clonotype: It is unclear where the CDR3 begins or ends on the DNA, so no DNA is shown, and the CDR3 is as TCRdb lists it. V gene TRBV29-1 combines with J gene TRBJ1-1; the table names TRBD1, a call not compared with the DNA. The CDR3 totals 13 residues, both ends included. Germline V lookup: CDR1 SQVTM, CDR2 ANQGSEA. CDR3 protein: CSVGEGAGSEGFF.

Turning to this clonotype: At one boundary the junction diverges from the germline segment, which might be a read error. The V call is TRBV11-3, the J call TRBJ2-3; D unclear. The CDR3 is made up of 14 amino acids. Germline V gene sequence: CDR1 SGHNT, CDR2 YENEEA. DNA of the CDR3: TGTGTCAGCAGCTTAGACTCTGGCACAGATACGCAGTATTTT. Protein sequence: CVSSLDSGTDTQYF. Together with reference TRBV11-3 and TRBJ2-3, the CDR3 gives the full variable domain: EAGVVQSPRYKIIEKKQPVAFWCNPISGHNTLYWYLQNLGQGPELLIRYENEEAVDDSQLPKDRFSAERLKGVDSTLKIQPAELGDSAVYLCVSSLDSGTDTQYFGPGTRLTVL.

This clonotype is a singleton in its sample. A read error may account for a junction end that differs from germline. The genes are TRBV6-1 and TRBJ2-6; a possible D gene is TRBD1 (5 bases). Germline lookup yields CDR1 MNHNS and CDR2 SASEGT. There are 14 residues in the CDR3. CDR3 loop: CASQTELGAKVLTF. The CDR3 DNA reads as TGTGCCAGCCAAACAGAGCTTGGGGCCAAGGTCCTGACTTTC.

In this sample, this clonotype turned up once. The V call is TRBV20-1, the J call TRBJ2-7, with a possible D match to TRBD1 (6 bases). Per the germline V gene, CDR1 is DFQATT and CDR2 is SNEGSKA (reference sequence). The ends were cut back, 6 bases at V and 5 bases at J, with 17 bases in the middle. The CDR3 contains 13 residues. CDR3 protein: CSADRYRDNEQYF. The CDR3 nucleotides are TGCAGTGCCGACCGGTACAGGGACAACGAGCAGTACTTC.

In the case of this clonotype: As the CDR3 is not closed by the conserved phenylalanine or tryptophan, this likely results from a read error. This chain links TRBV29-1 with TRBJ2-3, with TRBD1 matching 8 bases. Germline V gene lookup returns CDR1 SQVTM and CDR2 ANQGSEA. V trimming: 6 bases; J trimming: 10 bases; junction bases outside the gene matches: 9. The CDR3 has 12 residues. The CDR3 region has the DNA TGCAGCGTCGGACAGGGCGGCGATGCGCAGTATTCT. It specifies CSVGQGGDAQYS.

With respect to this clonotype: One end of the junction is discordant with germline, which a read error may explain. The V and J genes are TRBV20-1 and TRBJ2-5; the D is unclear. The CDR3 extends over 12 amino acids. CDR1 is DFQATT and CDR2 is SNEGSKA in the germline V gene (reference sequence). CDR3 loop: CSDRFRQETQYF. CDR3 sequence (DNA): TGCAGTGATAGATTCAGGCAAGAGACCCAGTACTTT.

As for this clonotype: One end of the junction does not line up with germline, which may come from a read error. J is TRBJ2-1 and V is TRBV20-1; D tentatively reads TRBD1 or TRBD2 (5 bases each). Germline CDR1 and CDR2: DFQATT and SNEGSKA (reference sequence). The CDR3 sequence is 16 residues long. CDR3 protein: CNARLYIGAGLHEQFF. The CDR3 DNA is TGCAATGCTAGGTTATATATCGGGGCAGGTTTGCATGAACAGTTCTTC.

This clonotype was found many times. This chain joins TRBV25-1 and TRBJ2-7; 7 positions match TRBD1. The CDR3 is 15 amino acids. Per the germline V gene, CDR1 is MGHDK and CDR2 is SYGVNS. The J segment lost 1 base and the V segment lost 2 bases, leaving 5 bases of the junction unmatched. CDR3: CASSERQGSSYEQYF. In nucleotides, the CDR3 is TGTGCCAGCAGTGAACGACAGGGCAGTTCCTACGAGCAGTACTTC.

This chain joins TRBV4-2 and TRBJ2-7, with 11 bases identical to TRBD1. The V gene's germline CDR1 is LGHNA and CDR2 YNFKEQ. Trimming at V came to 8 bases and at J to 7 bases, leaving 7 bases not matched to a gene. The CDR3 length is 13 residues. The CDR3 DNA is TGTGCCAGCGACCGGACAGGGGGCGATGAGCAGTACTTC. Encoded protein: CASDRTGGDEQYF.

As for this clonotype: One end of the junction fails to match germline, which may point to a read error. The J gene is TRBJ2-1, the V gene TRBV24-1; no clear D. Looked up from germline, CDR1 is KGHDR and CDR2 is SFDVKD. The CDR3 spans 16 residues. DNA of the CDR3: TGTGCCACCGGTAGGGCCAGCAGCAGATCCTACAATGATCAGTTCTTC. Protein sequence: CATGRASSRSYNDQFF.

This clonotype was seen repeatedly, ten times or more. V is TRBV4-1 and J is TRBJ2-1, with D tentatively TRBD1 (5 bases). There are 15 residues in the CDR3. Germline values: CDR1 MGHRA, CDR2 YSYEKL. Trimming shortened V by 1 base and J by 9 bases, and 16 bases separated the two germline ends. The CDR3 DNA sequence: TGCGCCAGCAGCCAAGTTATATATATTCAGGGTGAGCAGTTCTTC. Protein: CASSQVIYIQGEQFF.

Regarding this clonotype: An end of the junction differs from the germline gene, which may be a read error. The chain joins TRBV29-1 to TRBJ2-3; D is possibly TRBD2 (5 bases). The CDR3 spans 12 residues. In germline, CDR1 is SQVTM, CDR2 ANQGSEA. This CDR3 is CSVESSTDMQYF. The CDR3 DNA follows: TGCAGCGTTGAGTCTAGCACAGATATGCAGTATTTT.

This sequence joins TRBV14 and TRBJ2-2; D gene ambiguous. V was cut by 8 bases and J by 6 bases, with 16 bases left in between. Germline CDR1 and CDR2: SGHDN and FVKESK. CDR3 size: 14 residues. The CDR3 region is CASRPNEWAGELFF. As DNA, the CDR3 is TGTGCCAGCCGTCCTAATGAATGGGCCGGGGAGCTGTTTTTT.

About this clonotype itself: Since the CDR3 does not end with the conserved phenylalanine or tryptophan, this likely comes from a read error. The chain combines TRBV6-1 with TRBJ1-5; a possible D gene is TRBD1 (5 bases). CDR1 is MNHNS and CDR2 is SASEGT in the germline V gene. This CDR3 spans 13 amino acids. The CDR3 DNA reads TGTGCTAGCAGGCCGTCAGGGAATCAGCCCCAGCATCTT. This encodes CASRPSGNQPQHL.

This clonotype was counted only a few times. One end of the junction fails to match germline, which may point to a read error. The chain carries TRBV6-5 and TRBJ2-2; D is perhaps TRBD2 (5 bases). Germline assignment: CDR1 MNHEY and CDR2 SVGAGI. The CDR3 is 15 residues long. This chain's CDR3 is CASSYGAEHTGELYF. The CDR3 region has the DNA TGTGCCAGCAGTTACGGAGCGGAGCACACCGGGGAGCTGTATTTT.

J is TRBJ2-7 and V is TRBV20-1; perhaps TRBD1 as D (6 bases). In germline, CDR1 is DFQATT, CDR2 SNEGSKA (reference sequence). The length of the CDR3 is 14 residues. Deletions cut 6 bases from V and 0 bases from J, with 15 bases between. The CDR3 sequence: CSAGDRSISYEQYF. The CDR3 DNA follows: TGCAGTGCAGGAGACAGGTCCATCTCCTACGAGCAGTACTTC.

On this clonotype: The CDR3 end shows no conserved phenylalanine or tryptophan, and so a read error is likely. CDR3 sequence: CASKPHWDRIYHEQFI. CDR3 bases: TGTGCAAGCAAACCTCACTGGGACAGAATATACCATGAGCAGTTCATC. The rearrangement links TRBV28 to TRBJ2-1; 7 bases are a match to TRBD1. CDR3 length equals 16 residues. Germline CDR1 is MDHEN and CDR2 is SYDVKM.

Note on this clonotype: An end of the junction does not agree with germline; a read error may underlie this. The J gene is TRBJ2-1, the V gene TRBV6-1; 10 bases map to TRBD2. The CDR3 contains 13 residues. Germline-derived CDR1 and CDR2 are MNHNS and SASEGT. CDR3 region: CACRTSGYNKQFF. The CDR3, as DNA: TGTGCCTGCAGGACTAGCGGATACAATAAGCAGTTCTTC.

As concerns this clonotype: This CDR3 fails to terminate in the conserved phenylalanine or tryptophan, so it likely reflects a read error. The V gene is TRBV4-1, the J gene TRBJ2-7; 7 nucleotides agree with TRBD2. V shed 2 bases, J shed 6 bases, and the junction held 10 bases outside the gene matches. Per germline, CDR1 MGHRA and CDR2 YSYEKL. The CDR3 runs 15 residues. As DNA, the CDR3 is TGCGCCAGCAGCCAATTGACTAGCAGCATGGGCGAGCAGTACTCC. Its protein product is CASSQLTSSMGEQYS.

The count of this clonotype is one. The conserved final phenylalanine or tryptophan is absent from the CDR3, which likely points to a read error. The DNA is omitted, as the CDR3 cannot be located on it reliably, and the CDR3 follows TCRdb's listing. The V gene is TRBV20-1, the J gene TRBJ2-7; whether TRBD1, the table's D call, matches the DNA was not checked. Germline V gene data show CDR1 as DFQATT and CDR2 as SNEGSKA (reference sequence). The CDR3 is made up of 11 amino acids, end residues included. This chain's CDR3 is CSKSQGYEQYL.

A remark on this clonotype: A read error may produce the germline difference seen at one junction end. J is TRBJ1-4 and V is TRBV12-3 or TRBV12-4; no clear D gene. The CDR3 loop spans 15 amino acids. In DNA form, the CDR3 reads TGTGCCAGCAGTTTGATGGAGCATTCGGATGAAAAACTGTTTTTC. It is translated as CASSLMEHSDEKLFF.

Of note for this clonotype: As the CDR3 is not closed by the conserved phenylalanine or tryptophan, this likely results from a read error. V gene TRBV10-3 combines with J gene TRBJ2-7; 7 bases agree with TRBD1. The CDR3 contains 12 residues. Germline CDR1 and CDR2: ENHRY and SYGVKD. The CDR3 region is CAIAGGAYVQYI. In DNA, the CDR3 is TGTGCCATCGCAGGGGGTGCCTACGTGCAGTACATC.

A note on this clonotype: One end of the junction fails to match germline, which may point to a read error. This rearrangement joins TRBV6-2 or TRBV6-3 to TRBJ2-5; a weak D match, TRBD2 (6 bases). The CDR3 is made up of 15 amino acids. Germline values: CDR1 MNHEY, CDR2 SVGEGT. The CDR3 spells CASSSHRTERETHYF. In nucleotides, the CDR3 is TGTGCCAGCAGTTCCCACCGGACCGAACGGGAGACCCACTACTTC.